These T cell receptor beta chains were read from a single sample in a study of cytomegalovirus exposure and HLA in healthy donors. Here immunoSEQ multiplex PCR was the method, and the copy in TCRdb shows in-frame clones only, minus some. The sample contains 170,000 or so clones, around 81% of which appear only once. Sequencing was performed on PBMCs. The receptor set was obtained from a woman between 25 and 40 years old in good health and CMV-seronegative. Each CDR3 is given with its conserved first and last residue. The D gene is left open where the match is weak. For some rows the clone size is stated as once, few or many, or as a class when expanded; others skip it.

size	J	D	V	CDR3	DNA
-	TRBJ2-2	TRBD1	TRBV28	CASPSGGTGELFF	TGTGCCAGCCCCTCAGGGGGCACCGGGGAGCTGTTTTTT
-	TRBJ2-1	TRBD2	TRBV2	CASNLRTRRTYNEQFF	TGTGCCAGCAATCTAAGGACTAGGAGGACCTACAATGAGCAGTTCTTC
few	TRBJ2-2	-	TRBV19	CASSMDRVTGELFF	TGTGCCAGTAGTATGGACAGAGTAACCGGGGAGCTGTTTTTT
-	TRBJ2-4	TRBD1	TRBV5-6	CASSLDRQGAAKNIQYF	TGTGCCAGCAGCTTGGACCGACAGGGGGCGGCCAAAAACATTCAGTACTTC
-	TRBJ1-1	-	TRBV5-1	CASKSELNTEAFF	TGCGCCAGCAAGTCAGAACTGAACACTGAAGCTTTCTTT
-	TRBJ2-7	-	TRBV4-3	CASSQDYGGGRPYEQYF	TGCGCCAGCAGCCAAGATTATGGGGGCGGGAGACCCTACGAGCAGTACTTC
-	TRBJ2-1	TRBD2	TRBV2	CASRGTSYFSYNEQFF	TGTGCCAGCAGGGGGACTAGTTACTTCTCCTACAATGAGCAGTTCTTC
once	TRBJ1-2	-	TRBV28	CASSVLWPGTRKNYGYTF	TGTGCCAGCAGTGTTTTATGGCCCGGGACACGGAAGAACTATGGCTACACCTTC
-	TRBJ2-3	-	TRBV5-4	CASSLSVYSTDTQYF	TGTGCCAGCAGCTTGTCTGTCTACAGCACAGATACGCAGTATTTT
-	TRBJ2-6	TRBD1	TRBV6-1	CASSVGQGVQVLTF	TGTGCCAGCAGTGTTGGACAGGGGGTACAGGTCCTGACTTTC
-	TRBJ2-7	-	TRBV10-2	CASSDIMGAGYEQYF	TGCGCCAGCAGTGATATCATGGGGGCCGGGTACGAGCAGTACTTC
-	TRBJ2-7	TRBD1	TRBV6-6	CATQHRDRVHEQYF	TGTGCCACCCAACACCGGGACAGGGTCCACGAGCAGTACTTC
-	TRBJ2-5	TRBD2	TRBV4-3	CASSQDWRGSFQETQYF	TGCGCCAGCAGCCAAGATTGGCGCGGGAGTTTCCAAGAGACCCAGTACTTC
-	TRBJ2-3	TRBD1	TRBV6-6	CASRNGQGMDTQYF	TGTGCCAGCAGGAACGGACAGGGGATGGATACGCAGTATTTT
-	TRBJ2-7	-	TRBV21-1	CASSTRGPEQYF	TGTGCCAGCAGCACCCGAGGTCCCGAGCAGTACTTC
-	TRBJ2-6	TRBD2	TRBV27	CASSSGLAGAGANVLTF	TGTGCCAGCAGTTCAGGACTAGCGGGAGCTGGGGCCAACGTCCTGACTTTC
-	TRBJ2-1	-	TRBV29-1	CSVVISATYNEQFF	TGCAGCGTTGTGATAAGCGCCACCTACAATGAGCAGTTCTTC
-	TRBJ1-1	TRBD1	TRBV28	CASSLGQGAFF	TGTGCCAGCAGTTTGGGACAGGGGGCTTTCTTT
once	TRBJ2-1	-	TRBV7-3	CASSLGGSGSSYNEQFF	TGTGCCAGCAGCTTGGGGGGTAGCGGTAGCTCCTACAATGAGCAGTTCTTC
once	TRBJ1-5	TRBD1	TRBV27	CASSLGAGGSPQHF	TGTGCCAGCAGTTTGGGGGCAGGGGGTTCGCCCCAGCATTTT
once	TRBJ2-5	TRBD2	TRBV28	CASSFLGGNGQYF	TGTGCCAGCAGTTTTTTGGGGGGGAATGGGCAGTACTTC
-	TRBJ2-3	TRBD2	TRBV7-2	CASSLGGAGKDTQYF	TGTGCCAGCAGCCTCGGGGGGGCCGGGAAGGATACGCAGTATTTT
-	TRBJ2-2	TRBD1	TRBV18	CASSRRDRRIGELFF	TGTGCCAGCTCGCGCCGGGACAGGAGAATAGGGGAGCTGTTTTTT